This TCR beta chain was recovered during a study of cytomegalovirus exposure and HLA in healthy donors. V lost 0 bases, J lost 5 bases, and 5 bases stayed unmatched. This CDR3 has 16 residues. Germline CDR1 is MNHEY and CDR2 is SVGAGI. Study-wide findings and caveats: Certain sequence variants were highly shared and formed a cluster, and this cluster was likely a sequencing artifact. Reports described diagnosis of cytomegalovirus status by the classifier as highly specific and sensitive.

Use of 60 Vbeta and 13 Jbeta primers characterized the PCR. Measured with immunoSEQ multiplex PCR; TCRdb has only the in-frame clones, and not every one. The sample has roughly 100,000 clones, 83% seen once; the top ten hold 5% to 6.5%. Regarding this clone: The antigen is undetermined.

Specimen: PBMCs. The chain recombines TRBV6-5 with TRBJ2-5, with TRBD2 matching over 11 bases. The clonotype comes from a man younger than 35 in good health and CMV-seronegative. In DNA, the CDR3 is TGTGCCAGCAGTTACTCGTGGCTAGCGGGAGGCGAGACCCAGTACTTC. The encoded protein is CASSYSWLAGGETQYF.